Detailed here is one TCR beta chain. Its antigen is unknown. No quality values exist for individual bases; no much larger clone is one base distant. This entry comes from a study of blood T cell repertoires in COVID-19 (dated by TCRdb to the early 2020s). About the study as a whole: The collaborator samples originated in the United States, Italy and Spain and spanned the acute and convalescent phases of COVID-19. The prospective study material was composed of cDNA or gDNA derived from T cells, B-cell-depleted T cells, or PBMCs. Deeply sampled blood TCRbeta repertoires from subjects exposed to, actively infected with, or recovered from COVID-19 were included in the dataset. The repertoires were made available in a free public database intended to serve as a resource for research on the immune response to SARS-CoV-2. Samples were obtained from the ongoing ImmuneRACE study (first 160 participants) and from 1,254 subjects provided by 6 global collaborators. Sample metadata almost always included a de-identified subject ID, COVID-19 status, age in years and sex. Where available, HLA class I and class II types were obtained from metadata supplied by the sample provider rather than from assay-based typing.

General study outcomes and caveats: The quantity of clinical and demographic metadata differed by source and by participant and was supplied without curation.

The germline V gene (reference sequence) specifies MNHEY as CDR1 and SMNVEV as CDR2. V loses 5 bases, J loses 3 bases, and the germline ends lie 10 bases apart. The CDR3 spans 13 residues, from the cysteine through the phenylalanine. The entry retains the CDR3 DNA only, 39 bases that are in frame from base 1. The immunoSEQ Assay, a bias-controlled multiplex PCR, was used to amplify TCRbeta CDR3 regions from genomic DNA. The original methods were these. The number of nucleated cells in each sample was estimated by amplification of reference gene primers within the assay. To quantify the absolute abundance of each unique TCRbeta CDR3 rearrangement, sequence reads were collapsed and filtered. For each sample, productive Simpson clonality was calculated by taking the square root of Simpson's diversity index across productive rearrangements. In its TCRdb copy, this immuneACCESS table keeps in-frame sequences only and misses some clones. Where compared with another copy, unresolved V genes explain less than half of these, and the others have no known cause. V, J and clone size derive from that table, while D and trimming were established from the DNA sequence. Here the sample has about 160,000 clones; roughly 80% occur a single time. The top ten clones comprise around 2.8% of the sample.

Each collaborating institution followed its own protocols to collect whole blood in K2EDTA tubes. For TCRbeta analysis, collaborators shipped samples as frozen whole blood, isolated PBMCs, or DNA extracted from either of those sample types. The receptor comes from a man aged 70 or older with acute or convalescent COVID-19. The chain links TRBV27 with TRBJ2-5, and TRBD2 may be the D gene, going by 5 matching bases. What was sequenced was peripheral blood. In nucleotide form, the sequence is TGTGCCAGCAGTACTAGAAACAAAGAGACCCAGTACTTC. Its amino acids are CASSTRNKETQYF.